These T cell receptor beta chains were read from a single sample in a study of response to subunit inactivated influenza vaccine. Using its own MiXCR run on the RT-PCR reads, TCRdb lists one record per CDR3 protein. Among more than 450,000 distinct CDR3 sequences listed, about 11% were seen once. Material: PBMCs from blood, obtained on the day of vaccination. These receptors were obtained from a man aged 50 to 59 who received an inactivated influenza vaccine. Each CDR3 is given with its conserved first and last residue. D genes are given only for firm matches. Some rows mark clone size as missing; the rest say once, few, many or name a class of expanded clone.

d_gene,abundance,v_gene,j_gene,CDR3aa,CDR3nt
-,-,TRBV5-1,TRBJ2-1,CASSAGLLSYNEQFF,TGCGCCAGCAGCGCCGGATTACTCTCCTACAATGAGCAGTTCTTC
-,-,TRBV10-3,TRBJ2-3,CATMGALGNTDTQYF,TGTGCCACCATGGGGGCACTAGGGAACACAGATACGCAGTATTTT
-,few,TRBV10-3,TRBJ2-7,CAIMKGYEQYF,TGTGCCATCATGAAGGGTTACGAGCAGTACTTC
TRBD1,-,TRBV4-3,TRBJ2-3,CASSHLGQTTDTQYF,TGCGCCAGCAGCCACTTGGGACAGACCACAGATACGCAGTATTTT
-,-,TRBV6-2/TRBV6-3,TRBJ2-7,CASTDVLSSYEQYF,TGTGCCAGCACAGACGTCCTTTCCTCCTACGAGCAGTACTTC
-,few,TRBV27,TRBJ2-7,CASSRDTSHYEQYF,TGTGCCAGCAGCCGGGACACTAGCCACTACGAGCAGTACTTC
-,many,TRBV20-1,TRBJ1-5,CSAREGHQPQHF,TGCAGTGCCAGGGAGGGTCATCAGCCCCAGCATTTT
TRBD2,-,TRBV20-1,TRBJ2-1,CSAGTSGHNEQFF,TGCAGTGCCGGGACTAGCGGCCACAATGAGCAGTTCTTC
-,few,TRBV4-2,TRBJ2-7,CASSQAGGGSYEQYF,TGTGCCAGCAGCCAAGCAGGGGGAGGCTCCTACGAGCAGTACTTC
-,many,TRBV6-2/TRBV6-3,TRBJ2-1,CASSYMDSPSYNEQFF,TGTGCCAGCAGTTACATGGACTCCCCATCCTACAATGAGCAGTTCTTC
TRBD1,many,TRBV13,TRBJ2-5,CASSAGQGQETQYF,TGTGCCAGCAGCGCAGGACAGGGCCAAGAGACCCAGTACTTC
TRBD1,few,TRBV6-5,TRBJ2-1,CASSYPGQEKDEQFF,TGTGCCAGCAGTTACCCGGGACAGGAGAAGGATGAGCAGTTCTTC
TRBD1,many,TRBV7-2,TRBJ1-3,CASSHQFPGGANTIYF,TGTGCCAGCAGTCACCAATTTCCAGGGGGAGCGAACACCATATATTTT
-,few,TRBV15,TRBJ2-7,CATSRELVREGGSYEQYF,TGTGCCACCAGCAGAGAGCTCGTCAGGGAAGGGGGTTCCTACGAGCAGTACTTC
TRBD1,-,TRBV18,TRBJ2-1,CASSKDRVSDEQFF,TGTGCCAGCTCAAAAGACAGGGTTAGTGATGAGCAGTTCTTC
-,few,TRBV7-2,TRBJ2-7,CASSPRNRVYEQYF,TGTGCCAGCAGCCCTAGAAACAGGGTGTACGAGCAGTACTTC
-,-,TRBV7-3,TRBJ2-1,CASSFSSGVVEQFF,TGTGCCAGCAGTTTTTCCAGTGGGGTCGTCGAGCAGTTCTTC
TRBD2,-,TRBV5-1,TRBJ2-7,CASNPSGRDEQYF,TGCGCCAGCAATCCTAGCGGGAGAGACGAGCAGTACTTC
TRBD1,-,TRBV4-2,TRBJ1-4,CASSQRDRANEKLFF,TGTGCCAGCAGCCAAAGGGACAGGGCTAATGAAAAACTGTTTTTT
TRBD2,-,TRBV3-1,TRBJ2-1,CASSQPGLVGSEQFF,TGTGCCAGCAGCCAACCGGGACTAGTTGGCAGTGAGCAGTTCTTC
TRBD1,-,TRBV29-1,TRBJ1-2,CSVVGQGTTNYGYTF,TGCAGCGTTGTCGGACAGGGGACGACTAACTATGGCTACACCTTC
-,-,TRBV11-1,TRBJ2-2,CASSFSLANTGELFF,TGTGCCAGCAGCTTCAGCCTAGCGAACACCGGGGAGCTGTTTTTT
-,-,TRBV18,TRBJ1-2,CASSPFNAVTF,TGTGCCAGCTCACCATTTAATGCCGTAACCTTC
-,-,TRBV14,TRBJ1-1,CASSQERRRVVGGTEAFF,TGTGCCAGCAGCCAAGAAAGGCGAAGGGTGGTAGGCGGCACTGAAGCTTTCTTT
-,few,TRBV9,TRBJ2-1,CASSVAGGTTANEQFF,TGTGCCAGCAGCGTAGCCGGAGGTACCACTGCCAATGAGCAGTTCTTC
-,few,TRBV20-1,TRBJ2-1,CSVSKEAGYNEQFF,TGCAGTGTCTCTAAGGAAGCTGGCTACAATGAGCAGTTCTTC
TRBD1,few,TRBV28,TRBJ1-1,CASSSTGQLLEAFF,TGTGCCAGCAGCTCCACGGGACAGTTACTTGAAGCTTTCTTT
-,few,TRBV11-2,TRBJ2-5,CASSPFRGGETQYF,TGTGCCAGCAGCCCGTTCCGGGGCGGGGAGACCCAGTACTTC
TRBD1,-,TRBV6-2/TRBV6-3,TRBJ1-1,CASRRQGISEAFF,TGTGCCAGCAGGCGACAGGGGATATCCGAAGCTTTCTTT
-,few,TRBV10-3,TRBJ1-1,CAITPGPPWDTEAFF,TGTGCCATCACCCCTGGGCCCCCTTGGGACACTGAAGCTTTCTTT
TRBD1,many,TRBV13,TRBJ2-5,CASSRQGVMMETQYF,TGTGCCAGCAGCCGGCAGGGGGTGATGATGGAGACCCAGTACTTC
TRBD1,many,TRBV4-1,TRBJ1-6,CASTFRTGPNSPLHF,TGCGCCAGCACTTTTCGGACAGGTCCAAACTCACCCCTCCACTTT
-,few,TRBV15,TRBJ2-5,CATSSSYLTGTRETQYF,TGTGCCACCAGCAGCAGCTACTTGACTGGGACCAGGGAGACCCAGTACTTC
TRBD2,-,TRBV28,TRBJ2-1,CASEEAGGTVEQFF,TGTGCCAGCGAAGAAGCGGGAGGAACGGTTGAGCAGTTCTTC
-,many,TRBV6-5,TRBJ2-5,CASSYDPLTRQETQYF,TGTGCCAGCAGTTACGACCCCCTCACTCGCCAAGAGACCCAGTACTTC
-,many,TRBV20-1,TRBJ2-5,CSASGYQETQYF,TGCAGTGCTAGCGGGTACCAGGAGACCCAGTACTTC
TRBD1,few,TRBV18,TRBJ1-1,CASSLGTGGIGTEAFF,TGTGCCAGCTCCCTCGGGACAGGGGGCATAGGCACTGAAGCTTTCTTT
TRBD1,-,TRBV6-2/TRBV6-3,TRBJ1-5,CASSYVQGAPLANQPQHF,TGTGCCAGCAGTTACGTCCAGGGGGCTCCCCTCGCCAATCAGCCCCAGCATTTT
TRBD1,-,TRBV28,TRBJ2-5,CASRPDRGYQETQYF,TGTGCCAGCAGACCCGACAGGGGTTATCAAGAGACCCAGTACTTC
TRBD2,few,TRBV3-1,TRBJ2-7,CASSLLGTSGGEQYF,TGTGCCAGCAGCCTCCTAGGGACTAGCGGGGGCGAGCAGTACTTC
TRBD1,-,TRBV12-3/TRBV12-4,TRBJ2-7,CASRPGTGSGYEQYF,TGTGCCAGCAGGCCCGGGACAGGCTCGGGCTACGAGCAGTACTTC
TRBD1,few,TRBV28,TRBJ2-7,CASRISGTGFYEQYF,TGTGCCAGCAGAATCTCCGGGACAGGGTTCTACGAGCAGTACTTC
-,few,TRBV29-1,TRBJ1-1,CSVVRGGGEAFF,TGCAGCGTTGTACGGGGCGGGGGTGAAGCTTTCTTT
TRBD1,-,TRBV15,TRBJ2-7,CATRGQGGYEQYF,TGTGCCACCAGGGGACAGGGGGGGTACGAGCAGTACTTC
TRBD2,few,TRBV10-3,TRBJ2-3,CAISSGGGLADTQYF,TGTGCCATCAGTTCCGGGGGGGGCTTGGCAGATACGCAGTATTTT